This T cell receptor (beta chain) was retrieved from a study of cytomegalovirus exposure and HLA in healthy donors. Whole-study findings and limits: Reports showed the classifier diagnosing cytomegalovirus status with high specificity and sensitivity. Most TCR sequences were seen very rarely across donors, but some public TCRs occurred in many. The productive fraction for most TCR beta V segments was about 87% or about 30% in an earlier analysis.

On this clone itself: Its specificity is not known.

The primer mix had 60 Vbeta and 13 Jbeta primers. Data came from immunoSEQ multiplex PCR; TCRdb stores just in-frame clones and leaves some out. The profile shows around 140,000 clones, roughly four fifths of them singletons. CDR3 length: 15 amino acids. The germline CDR1 and CDR2 sequences are MNHNY and SVGAGI (reference sequence). Trimming cost V 6 bases and J 0 bases, with 12 bases left between them. The specimen was PBMCs. This sequence was found in a woman aged 45 to 65 in good health and CMV-seropositive. The chain couples TRBV6-6 to TRBJ1-5; TRBD1 is a possible D gene (6 bases). CDR3 residues: CASSGTPYSNQPQHF. The CDR3 bases are TGTGCCAGCAGCGGGACACCGTATAGCAATCAGCCCCAGCATTTT.